This TCR beta chain was identified in a study of blood T cell repertoires in COVID-19 (dated by TCRdb to between 2020 and 2021). As for the study more broadly: The collaborator samples originated in the United States, Italy and Spain and spanned the acute and convalescent phases of COVID-19. The material from the prospective study consisted of cDNA or gDNA derived from T cells, B-cell-depleted T cells, or PBMCs. Deeply sampled blood TCRbeta repertoires from subjects exposed to, actively infected with, or recovered from COVID-19 were included in the dataset. A freely available public database, intended as a resource for researchers studying the immune response to SARS-CoV-2, is where the repertoires were released. The samples were drawn from the first 160 participants of the ongoing ImmuneRACE study and from some 1,300 subjects provided by 6 global collaborators. Sample metadata almost always included a de-identified subject ID, COVID-19 status, age in years and sex. Where available, HLA class I and class II types were obtained from metadata supplied by the sample provider rather than from assay-based typing.

CDR1 and CDR2 (MNHEY, SVGEGT) derive from the germline V gene. V is reduced by 5 bases and J by 2 bases, leaving a spacing of 6 bases between them. Taken from cysteine to phenylalanine, the CDR3 has 12 residues. Only CDR3 DNA remains: 36 bases, in frame from the first base. Regarding this clone: Its antigen is unknown. No base qualities exist here, and no much larger clone lies one base off it.

Each collaborating institution followed its own protocols to collect whole blood in K2EDTA tubes. Collaborator samples were shipped for TCRbeta analysis as frozen whole blood, isolated PBMCs, or DNA extracted from either sample type. What the research found in general, with its limitations: How much clinical and demographic metadata was included differed by source and by participant, and the metadata was provided uncurated.

TCRbeta CDR3 regions were amplified from genomic DNA by means of the immunoSEQ Assay, a bias-controlled multiplex PCR. Processing in the source paper ran as follows. The number of nucleated cells in each sample was estimated by amplification of reference gene primers within the assay. Sequence reads were collapsed and filtered to measure the absolute abundance of every unique TCRbeta CDR3 rearrangement. Productive Simpson clonality was computed per sample as the square root of Simpson's diversity index over productive rearrangements. Imported from immuneACCESS, the table was reduced by TCRdb to in-frame sequences with V and J called. These copies leave out some clones; in studies compared against another copy, an unresolved V gene accounts for under half, and the cause of the remainder is not known. V and J calls and clone size are copied from that table; D and trimming were computed from the DNA. This sample holds 270,000 or so clones; approximately 82% were observed only once. 2.5% to 3.5% of the sample goes to the ten largest clones.

The sample comprised peripheral blood. This TCR derives from a woman between 18 and 30 years old with acute or convalescent COVID-19. Rearrangement joined TRBV6-2 or TRBV6-3 to TRBJ1-2; tentative D gene TRBD1, with 6 bases matching. The CDR3 region reads CASSDRNYGYTF. The nucleotide sequence reads as follows: TGTGCCAGCAGTGACAGGAACTATGGCTACACCTTC.